This entry concerns a single T cell receptor beta chain. The antigen is not known. HIV-negative, healthy adults without recent acute infections or vaccinations were the donors. The assay was immunoSEQ multiplex PCR, and TCRdb's table has in-frame clones only and misses some. The sample contains millions of clones, more than 85% of which appear only once. The record originates from a study of shared clonotypes between healthy human individuals. Study background: Donor ages ranged 18 to 49 years: a couple of women, a few men.

Whole-study results and caveats: A small donor pool kept down the genetic and exposure-history diversity that was represented. Naive CD4 clonotypes overlapped across several donors at approximately 4.5%.

V lost 3 bases and J 1 base, leaving 14 bases between the germline ends. Germline V lookup: CDR1 SQVTM, CDR2 ANQGSEA. The CDR3 has 15 residues. What was sequenced was naive CD4+ T cells from PBMCs. Regarding subset: CD45RA+ positively selected. This chain connects TRBV29-1 to TRBJ2-3, with a weak D call TRBD2 (6 bases). This receptor was taken from a man younger than 35 in good health. Some clones in this sample may be carry-over from other donors' samples. CDR3 DNA sequence: TGCAGCGTTGACGGCGGGATGGGGGGCACAGATACGCAGTATTTT. Its protein product is CSVDGGMGGTDTQYF.